A single sample gave rise to the 20 T cell receptor beta chains below, sequenced in a study of naive and memory T cell subsets. These TCRs are of unknown antigen specificity. An equimolar mix of two oligonucleotides served as the beta constant-region primer for TRBC1 and TRBC2. Ligated cDNA was amplified by four rounds of PCR with nested alpha and beta constant-region primers and SP2. MiXCR, run by TCRdb on the UMI-ligation and nested PCR reads, gives a single entry per CDR3 protein. The sample contains roughly 140,000 distinct CDR3 sequences, about 20% of which appear only once. Study-wide results and limits: A few larger clonotypes appeared in naive repertoires, especially CD8, possibly memory cells re-expressing CD45RA.

The specimen was naive CD8+ T cells from blood. The source is a human donor in good health.

The CDR3 DNA follows: TGTGCCAGCAGTTACGAACTAGGACCGATACTAGCCAAAAACATTCAGTACTTC. Translation gives CASSYELGPILAKNIQYF. V and J are TRBV6-5 and TRBJ2-4, with D perhaps TRBD2 (5 bases). The CDR3 loop spans 18 amino acids. From germline, CDR1 is MNHEY and CDR2 SVGAGI. V was cut by 2 bases and J by 0 bases, with 17 bases left in between.

The chain joins TRBV20-1 to TRBJ1-1, with 8 nucleotides matching TRBD1. The CDR3 runs to 15 residues. Germline values: CDR1 DFQATT, CDR2 SNEGSKA (reference sequence). V dropped 2 bases and J dropped 3; count of bases not matched to a gene: 8. CDR3 nucleotide sequence: TGCAGTGCTAGACCGTTAGGGACAGGTTACACTGAAGCTTTCTTT. Translation: CSARPLGTGYTEAFF.

The V gene is TRBV19, the J gene TRBJ2-7, with 7 bases identical to TRBD2. The germline V gene encodes CDR1 LNHDA and CDR2 SQIVND (reference sequence). V shed 3 bases, J shed 4 bases, and the junction held 6 bases outside the gene matches. CDR3 size: 14 residues. The CDR3 here is CASSMTSYTYEQYF. The CDR3 DNA reads TGTGCCAGTAGTATGACTAGCTATACTTACGAGCAGTACTTC.

J is TRBJ2-1 and V is TRBV4-3; perhaps TRBD2 as D (6 bases). V lost 1 base, J lost 10 bases, and 20 bases lay in between. The CDR3 sequence is 16 residues long. Germline V CDR1 and CDR2: LGHNA, YSLEER. This chain's CDR3 is CASSQVSPVGGIEQFF. As DNA, the CDR3 is TGCGCCAGCAGCCAAGTTTCGCCGGTTGGGGGGATCGAGCAGTTCTTC.

This clonotype has just a few counts. The chain carries TRBV9 and TRBJ2-1; D unresolved. This CDR3 is built from 16 residues. Germline values: CDR1 SGDLS, CDR2 YYNGEE. The V and J ends lost 0 bases and 2 bases respectively, with 12 bases between them. The CDR3 sequence is CASSVEGKVAYNEQFF. The CDR3 DNA is TGTGCCAGCAGCGTAGAAGGTAAGGTAGCCTACAATGAGCAGTTCTTC.

This clonotype came up a few times. V usage is TRBV12-3 or TRBV12-4 and J usage is TRBJ2-1, with 7 bases aligning to TRBD2. The CDR3 sequence is 16 residues long. The V and J ends lost 1 base and 7 bases, in that order; junction bases with no gene match: 10. The CDR3 protein is CASSLGWASGRNEQFF. The CDR3 DNA sequence: TGTGCCAGCAGTTTAGGTTGGGCTAGCGGACGTAATGAGCAGTTCTTC.

The rearrangement uses TRBV7-6 and TRBJ2-3; 9 bases are a match to TRBD1. Germline V gene lookup returns CDR1 SGHVS and CDR2 FNYEAQ. Trimming at V came to 1 base and at J to 6 bases, leaving 8 bases not matched to a gene. This CDR3 spans 16 amino acids. The CDR3: CASSLVLGTGSDTQYF. Written as DNA, the CDR3 is TGTGCCAGCAGCTTAGTACTGGGGACAGGGTCCGATACGCAGTATTTT.

This clonotype was counted between two and nine times. The rearrangement joins TRBV2 to TRBJ2-2; 10 nucleotides line up with TRBD2. The CDR3 loop spans 16 amino acids. Looked up from germline, CDR1 is SNHLY and CDR2 is FYNNEI. Trimming took 3 bases from V and 3 from J; bases not matched to a gene: 4. As DNA, the CDR3 is TGTGCCAGCAGTGAGATACTAGCGGGACACACCGGGGAGCTGTTTTTT. Its protein product is CASSEILAGHTGELFF.

This clonotype was detected ten times or more. The rearrangement links TRBV29-1 to TRBJ1-1, with a possible D match to TRBD1 (5 bases). The CDR3 loop spans 12 amino acids. V lost 5 bases and J 7 bases, leaving 14 bases between the germline ends. Germline V CDR1 and CDR2: SQVTM, ANQGSEA. The CDR3 nucleotides read TGCAGCGTTCGGGGCGTAGATATTGAAGCTTTCTTT. This codes for CSVRGVDIEAFF.

This clonotype has ten or more counts. This chain links TRBV28 with TRBJ2-5, with D possibly matching TRBD2 (6 bases). CDR3 length equals 14 residues. The V and J ends lost 6 bases and 4 bases respectively, with 15 bases between them. Germline assignment: CDR1 MDHEN and CDR2 SYDVKM. The CDR3 nucleotides read TGTGCCAGCAGACTACACGGGGGTGGAGAGACCCAGTACTTC. This codes for CASRLHGGGETQYF.

The chain uses TRBV7-6 and TRBJ2-2; D may be TRBD2 (6 bases). Germline lookup yields CDR1 SGHVS and CDR2 FNYEAQ. Between the trimmed V and J ends, which lost 3 bases and 6 bases, there was a span of 20 bases. The CDR3 is 17 amino acids. The CDR3 bases are TGTGCCAGCAGCTTGGGGAACCGGGACTGGATGCCCGGGGAGCTGTTTTTT. It yields the protein CASSLGNRDWMPGELFF.

This clonotype was counted between two and nine times. The chain has TRBV24-1 and TRBJ2-5; D is uncertain. Trimming took off 7 bases at V and 2 bases at J, with 10 bases between the two ends. The length of the CDR3 is 13 residues. Germline assignment: CDR1 KGHDR and CDR2 SFDVKD. The CDR3 loop reads CATSVGWQETQYF. The CDR3 nucleotides read TGTGCCACCAGCGTGGGATGGCAAGAGACCCAGTACTTC.

The chain carries TRBV12-3 or TRBV12-4 and TRBJ2-1, with D possibly matching TRBD1 (5 bases). Trimming took 3 bases from V and 4 from J, leaving 16 bases between them. This CDR3 is built from 16 residues. CDR3 in DNA: TGTGCCAGCAGTTTGGGCCCGCGGACAAAATACAATGAGCAGTTCTTC. This codes for CASSLGPRTKYNEQFF.

In regard to this clonotype: Germline and junction disagree at one end, which may indicate a read error. The rearrangement links TRBV20-1 to TRBJ2-5, with D uncertain. The germline gives CDR1 DFQATT, CDR2 SNEGSKA (reference sequence). The CDR3 consists of 13 residues. The CDR3 sequence is CSADDSTQGTQYF. As DNA, the CDR3 is TGCAGTGCCGACGATTCTACCCAAGGGACCCAGTACTTC.

J is TRBJ1-4 and V is TRBV28; the D is unclear. This CDR3 spans 15 amino acids. The V end lost 1 base, the J end lost 8 bases, and 14 bases lay between the germline ends. CDR1 is MDHEN and CDR2 is SYDVKM in the germline V gene. In nucleotides, the CDR3 is TGTGCCAGCAGTTTATCCCTCAGAGGAGGGGAAAAACTGTTTTTT. Its translation: CASSLSLRGGEKLFF.

This clonotype has a handful of counts. Germline and junction disagree at one end, which may indicate a read error. This chain uses TRBV5-6 with TRBJ1-2; D gene uncertain. CDR1 and CDR2 from the germline V gene are SGHDT and YYEEEE. The CDR3 is 12 amino acids. CDR3 nucleotides: TGTGCCAGCAGCTTGGGGGCAGACACAAGCCCCTTC. Its translation is CASSLGADTSPF.

The rearrangement joins TRBV28 to TRBJ2-5; D not resolved. This CDR3 comprises 11 residues. The ends were cut back, 5 bases at V and 4 bases at J, with 5 bases in the middle. Germline assignment: CDR1 MDHEN and CDR2 SYDVKM. This chain's CDR3 is CASSRSETQYF. Here the CDR3 DNA reads TGTGCCAGCAGTCGATCAGAGACCCAGTACTTC.

This clonotype occurred a few times. The V and J genes are TRBV4-1 and TRBJ2-3; no clear D gene. The CDR3 spans 16 residues. Trimming cost V 1 base and J 4 bases, with 15 bases left between them. Germline lookup yields CDR1 MGHRA and CDR2 YSYEKL. The CDR3 nucleotides read TGCGCCAGCAGCCAAGTGTACCCCAATACCGCAGATACGCAGTATTTT. It codes for CASSQVYPNTADTQYF.

The chain links TRBV2 to TRBJ1-1; D possibly corresponds to TRBD1 (5 bases). The germline CDR1 and CDR2 sequences are SNHLY and FYNNEI. Trimming left V 1 base short and J 5 bases short, with 14 bases between. The CDR3 runs to 15 residues. The CDR3 nucleotides are TGTGCCAGCAGTGAAGGTTGGCAGGGAGAGACTGAAGCTTTCTTT. Translating gives CASSEGWQGETEAFF.

This clonotype was seen a handful of times. The chain recombines TRBV7-9 with TRBJ2-1; 7 positions agree with TRBD2. J lost 2 bases, V lost 5 bases, and 21 bases had no gene match. This CDR3 has 20 amino acids. The germline gives CDR1 SEHNR, CDR2 FQNEAQ (reference sequence). The CDR3 nucleotides read TGTGCCAGCAGCACCACTTACCGGGACTATCCGATAGAAGCCTACAATGAGCAGTTCTTC. As protein: CASSTTYRDYPIEAYNEQFF.